Sequencing of this T cell receptor (beta chain) was carried out in a study of blood T cells in healthy people across ages. Germline V gene data show CDR1 as MNHNS and CDR2 as SASEGT. V was shortened by 4 bases and J by 3 bases, with 15 bases between the two germline ends. The CDR3 extends over 15 amino acids. This clonotype was observed many times. The antigen is undetermined. Study-wide results and caveats: No one knew whether donors had CMV, which possibly confounded expanded clonotype changes. Long-lived donors carried more naive CD4+ cells and greater diversity than aged donors.

The use of a sample-barcoded 5' primer and a J-beta primer mix characterized a second PCR of about 6 to 11 cycles. TCRdb itself ran the 5' RACE reads through MiXCR, one entry per CDR3 protein. The data hold 500,000 to 700,000 distinct CDR3 sequences, with approximately 30% observed a single time. The chain couples TRBV6-1 to TRBJ1-2, with D possibly being TRBD1 (5 bases). The sequenced sample consisted of blood. The clonotype originates from an elderly woman in good health. This CDR3 is CASSGTQRQHYGYTF. The CDR3 DNA reads TGTGCCAGCAGTGGCACACAGAGACAGCACTATGGCTACACCTTC.